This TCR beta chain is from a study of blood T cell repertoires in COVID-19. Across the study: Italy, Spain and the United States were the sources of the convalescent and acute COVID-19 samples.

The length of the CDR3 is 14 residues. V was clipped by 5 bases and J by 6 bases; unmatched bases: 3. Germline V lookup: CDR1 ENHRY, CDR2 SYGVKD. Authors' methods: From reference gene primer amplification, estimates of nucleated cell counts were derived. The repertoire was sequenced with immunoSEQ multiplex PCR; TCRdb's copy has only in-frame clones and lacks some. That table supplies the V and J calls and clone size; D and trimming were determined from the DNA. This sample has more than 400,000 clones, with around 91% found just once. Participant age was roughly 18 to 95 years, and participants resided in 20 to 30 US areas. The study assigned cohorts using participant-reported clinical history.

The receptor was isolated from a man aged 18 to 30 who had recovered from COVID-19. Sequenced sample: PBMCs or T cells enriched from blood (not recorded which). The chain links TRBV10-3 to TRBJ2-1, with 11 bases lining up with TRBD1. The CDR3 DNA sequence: TGTGCCATCAGTCCGGGACAGGGGGTCAATGAGCAGTTCTTC. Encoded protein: CAISPGQGVNEQFF.